Reported below is one T cell receptor beta chain. Looked up from germline, CDR1 is MNHEY and CDR2 is SMNVEV (reference sequence). V shed 8 bases and J shed 4 bases, with 12 bases lying between them. The CDR3 is 13 residues long. The authors' processing: Reference gene primers were amplified, and this amplification served to estimate nucleated cell counts. Clones were sequenced by immunoSEQ multiplex PCR, and TCRdb holds only the in-frame ones, with some missing. V and J calls plus clone size are reproduced from that table; the DNA served to infer D and trimming. The sample holds roughly 81,000 clones; 70% to 90% are singletons and the top ten take around 5.3%. This entry belongs to a study of blood T cell repertoires in COVID-19. Study background: Samples of COVID-19 (acute and convalescent) were obtained from the United States, Italy and Spain. T cells, B-cell-depleted T cells, or PBMCs supplied cDNA or gDNA.

The TCR was taken from a man aged 35 to 55 with acute or convalescent COVID-19. Sequencing was performed on peripheral blood. The V call is TRBV27, the J call TRBJ2-4; TRBD2 might be the D (6 bases). This chain's CDR3 is CASWIRGKNIQYF. The CDR3 DNA reads TGTGCCAGCTGGATCCGGGGGAAAAACATTCAGTACTTC.